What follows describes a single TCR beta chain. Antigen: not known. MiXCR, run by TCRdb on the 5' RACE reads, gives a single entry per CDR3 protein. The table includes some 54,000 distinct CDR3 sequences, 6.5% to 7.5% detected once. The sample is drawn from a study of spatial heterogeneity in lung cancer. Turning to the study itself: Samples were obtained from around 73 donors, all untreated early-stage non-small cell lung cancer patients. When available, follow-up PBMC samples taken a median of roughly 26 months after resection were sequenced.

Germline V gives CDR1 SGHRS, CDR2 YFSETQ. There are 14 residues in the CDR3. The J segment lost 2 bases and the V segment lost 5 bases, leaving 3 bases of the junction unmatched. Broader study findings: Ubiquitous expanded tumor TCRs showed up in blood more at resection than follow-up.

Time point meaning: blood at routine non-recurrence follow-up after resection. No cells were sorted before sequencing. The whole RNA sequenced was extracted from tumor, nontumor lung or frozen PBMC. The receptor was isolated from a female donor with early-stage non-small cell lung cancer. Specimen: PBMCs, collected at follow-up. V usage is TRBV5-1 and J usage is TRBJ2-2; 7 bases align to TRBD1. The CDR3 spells CASSGTVNTGELFF. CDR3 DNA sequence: TGCGCCAGCAGTGGGACAGTCAACACCGGGGAGCTGTTTTTT.